These 9 T cell receptor beta chains were sequenced from one sample in a study of blood T cell repertoires in COVID-19. Measured with immunoSEQ multiplex PCR; TCRdb has only the in-frame clones, and not every one. The sample has approximately 270,000 clones, approximately 88% seen once. Sequenced material: peripheral blood. All receptors derive from a woman aged 25-40 years with COVID-19, enrolled during active disease.

The rearrangement uses TRBV7-8 and TRBJ1-4; 7 bases are shared with TRBD1. CDR3 size: 14 residues. Trimming at V came to 6 bases and at J to 8 bases, leaving 9 bases not matched to a gene. Germline V gives CDR1 SGHVS, CDR2 FQNEAQ. CDR3 sequence: CASSSSGTVEKLFF. CDR3 sequence (DNA): TGTGCCAGCAGTTCTTCCGGGACAGTGGAAAAACTGTTTTTT.

This clone was found once. This rearrangement joins TRBV6-5 to TRBJ2-7; 12 bases are a match to TRBD2. Trimming at V came to 6 bases and at J to 4 bases, leaving 7 bases not matched to a gene. Germline assignment: CDR1 MNHEY and CDR2 SVGAGI. This CDR3 is built from 15 residues. DNA for the CDR3: TGTGCCAGCAGGCAGACTAGCGGGAGTCTTTACGAGCAGTACGTC. Amino acids: CASRQTSGSLYEQYV.

This chain joins TRBV7-9 and TRBJ2-7, with a tentative D call TRBD2 (6 bases). The CDR3 is 15 residues long. Germline CDR1 SEHNR, CDR2 FQNEAQ (reference sequence). The V gene lost 2 bases and the J gene lost 0 bases, with 11 bases spanning the gap. The CDR3 nucleotides read TGTGCCAGCAGCTTAAGTCGGGGGAGCTCCTACGAGCAGTACTTC. Its protein is CASSLSRGSSYEQYF. Full variable domain (missing parts from reference TRBV7-9 and TRBJ2-7): DTGVSQNPRHKITKRGQNVTFRCDPISEHNRLYWYRQTLGQGPEFLTYFQNEAQLEKSRLLSDRFSAERPKGSFSTLEIQRTEQGDSAMYLCASSLSRGSSYEQYFGPGTRLTVT.

The J gene is TRBJ1-2, the V gene TRBV11-2; 10 nucleotides line up with TRBD1. Germline loops: CDR1 SGHAT, CDR2 FQNNGV. V gave up 5 bases and J gave up 2 bases; unmatched junction bases: 11. The CDR3 length is 17 residues. CDR3 sequence (DNA): TGTGCCAGCAGCCCCGAGTCAAGGACAGGGGGGAACTATGGCTACACCTTC. Its protein is CASSPESRTGGNYGYTF.

V usage is TRBV5-1 and J usage is TRBJ2-1, with 16 bases lining up with TRBD2. V lost 3 bases, J lost 0 bases, and 3 bases stayed unmatched. The germline CDR1 and CDR2 sequences are SGHRS and YFSETQ. The CDR3 is 18 residues long. The CDR3 loop is CASSSGLAGGPSYNEQFF. CDR3 bases: TGCGCCAGCAGCTCGGGACTAGCGGGAGGGCCCTCCTACAATGAGCAGTTCTTC.

The rearrangement joins TRBV4-3 to TRBJ1-2; 7 nucleotides match TRBD1. Germline V gene data show CDR1 as LGHNA and CDR2 as YSLEER. V was clipped by 2 bases and J by 6 bases; unmatched bases: 12. The CDR3 runs 16 residues. CDR3 region: CASSQHQGVISDGYTF. DNA of the CDR3: TGCGCCAGCAGCCAACATCAGGGGGTGATTAGTGATGGCTACACCTTC.

This clone turned up a few times. The chain carries TRBV6-2 or TRBV6-3 and TRBJ2-5, with D maybe TRBD2 (6 bases). The CDR3 loop spans 14 amino acids. Germline V gene sequence: CDR1 MNHEY, CDR2 SVGEGT. The V gene lost 1 base and the J gene lost 2 bases, with 8 bases spanning the gap. CDR3 DNA: TGTGCCAGCAGTTACTGGGGGGTTCAAGAGACCCAGTACTTC. Its translation is CASSYWGVQETQYF.

The chain uses TRBV7-9 and TRBJ2-7, with D possibly TRBD1 on 6 matching bases. The CDR3 consists of 14 residues. Germline CDR1 SEHNR, CDR2 FQNEAQ (reference sequence). V lost 1 base and J 6 bases, leaving 13 bases between the germline ends. CDR3 DNA sequence: TGTGCCAGCAGCTTAGGGCAGGGCAGGGGCGAGCAGTACTTC. Translating gives CASSLGQGRGEQYF.

This clone has only one observation. The chain uses TRBV19 and TRBJ1-4, with D maybe TRBD1 (5 bases). The CDR3 is 14 residues long. Germline-derived CDR1 and CDR2 are LNHDA and SQIVND (reference sequence). The germline V and J ends were trimmed by 2 bases and 6 bases, with 10 bases remaining between them. In DNA, the CDR3 is TGTGCCAGTAGTATACAGGACACAGATGAAAAACTGTTTTTT. Amino acid sequence: CASSIQDTDEKLFF.